This T cell receptor beta chain stems from a study of cytomegalovirus exposure and HLA in healthy donors. General study findings and limits: Cytomegalovirus-associated status was assigned to about 170 TCR beta chains.

Assay: immunoSEQ multiplex PCR; the TCRdb copy retains only in-frame clones and omits some. This table holds about 54,000 clones, about 92% found once. Germline V gene sequence: CDR1 MNHEY, CDR2 SVGAGI. This CDR3 contains 16 residues. V lost 2 bases and J 1 base, leaving 14 bases between the germline ends. Notes on this clone: Its antigen is undetermined.

This chain uses TRBV6-5 with TRBJ1-1; tentative D call: TRBD1 (5 bases). Sequenced: PBMCs. The receptor was isolated from a woman aged 18-29 years in good health and CMV-seropositive. The CDR3 DNA sequence: TGTGCCAGCAGTTACCGGCGCAGGGTAGGGAACACTGAAGCTTTCTTT. Its protein product is CASSYRRRVGNTEAFF.